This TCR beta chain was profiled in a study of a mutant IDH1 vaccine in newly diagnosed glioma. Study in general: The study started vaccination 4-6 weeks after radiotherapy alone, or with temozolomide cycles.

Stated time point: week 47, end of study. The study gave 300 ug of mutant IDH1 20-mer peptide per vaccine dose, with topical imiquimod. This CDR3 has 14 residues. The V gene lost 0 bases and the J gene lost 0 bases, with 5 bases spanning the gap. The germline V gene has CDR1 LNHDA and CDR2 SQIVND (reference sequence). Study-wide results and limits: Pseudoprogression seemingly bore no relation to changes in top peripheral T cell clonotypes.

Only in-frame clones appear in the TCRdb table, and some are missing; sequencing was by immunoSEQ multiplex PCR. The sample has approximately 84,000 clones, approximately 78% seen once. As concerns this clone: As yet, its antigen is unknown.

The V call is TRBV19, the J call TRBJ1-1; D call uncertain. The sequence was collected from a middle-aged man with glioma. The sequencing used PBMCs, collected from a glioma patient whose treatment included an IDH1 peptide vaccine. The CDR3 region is CASSIEGVNTEAFF. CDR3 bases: TGTGCCAGTAGTATAGAAGGAGTGAACACTGAAGCTTTCTTT.